Listed below are T cell receptor beta chains from one sample, sequenced in a study of blood T cell repertoires in COVID-19. The assay was immunoSEQ multiplex PCR, and TCRdb's table has in-frame clones only and misses some. The data contain some 70,000 clones, approximately 90% of them seen just once; the ten biggest clones take up over 6%. The material sequenced was peripheral blood. The source is a woman in her sixties or seventies with acute or convalescent COVID-19. Both conserved end residues are part of each CDR3. D genes are given only for firm matches. Not all rows give a size; the values are once, few, many and, for expanded clones, a class.

abundance,v_gene,j_gene,d_gene,CDR3aa,CDR3nt
.,TRBV6-6,TRBJ2-7,TRBD1,CASSYSSPGTGNEQYF,TGTGCCAGCAGTTACTCGTCTCCCGGGACAGGGAACGAGCAGTACTTC
.,TRBV14,TRBJ2-1,TRBD2,CASSQGLAGGGEQFF,TGTGCCAGCAGCCAAGGACTAGCGGGTGGGGGTGAGCAGTTCTTC
.,TRBV11-2,TRBJ2-1,.,CASSMGGSGTSAQFF,TGTGCCAGCAGCATGGGTGGTAGCGGCACATCAGCGCAGTTCTTC
.,TRBV5-1,TRBJ2-2,TRBD2,CASSLEPSGNTGELFF,TGCGCCAGCAGCTTGGAGCCTAGCGGGAACACCGGGGAGCTGTTTTTT
.,TRBV5-1,TRBJ1-4,.,CASSLGTVSNEKLFF,TGCGCCAGCAGCTTGGGGACAGTGTCAAATGAAAAACTGTTTTTT
.,TRBV6-1,TRBJ2-5,.,CASSEDGGAYGTQYF,TGTGCCAGCAGTGAAGATGGGGGCGCTTACGGGACCCAGTACTTC
.,TRBV7-2,TRBJ2-1,.,CASTRDLLNEQFF,TGTGCCAGCACCAGGGACTTACTCAATGAGCAGTTCTTC
once,TRBV19,TRBJ2-7,.,CASSTGYEQYF,TGTGCCAGTAGTACAGGGTACGAGCAGTACTTC
.,TRBV7-2,TRBJ1-1,TRBD1,CASSQGGGTEAFF,TGTGCCAGCAGCCAGGGGGGAGGCACTGAAGCTTTCTTT
.,TRBV11-3,TRBJ1-4,.,CASSRTPGQGEKLFF,TGTGCCAGCAGTCGAACCCCAGGGCAAGGGGAAAAACTGTTTTTT
.,TRBV5-1,TRBJ1-2,.,CASSPGHQAHGYTF,TGCGCCAGCAGTCCGGGACACCAGGCTCATGGCTACACCTTC
.,TRBV5-8,TRBJ2-5,.,CASSSGLGSKETQYF,TGTGCCAGCAGCAGCGGACTGGGGAGTAAAGAGACCCAGTACTTC
.,TRBV11-2,TRBJ2-1,TRBD2,CASSLGGRPNEQFF,TGTGCCAGCAGCTTAGGCGGGAGGCCCAATGAGCAGTTCTTC
.,TRBV3-1/TRBV3-2,TRBJ1-5,TRBD1,CASSQAGYLQGTQPQHF,TGTGCCAGCAGCCAAGCGGGCTACCTACAGGGGACGCAGCCCCAGCATTTT
few,TRBV6-2/TRBV6-3,TRBJ1-1,TRBD1,CASSSFLTGTGSLAMNTEAFF,TGTGCCAGCAGTTCCTTTCTCACCGGGACAGGATCTCTTGCCATGAACACTGAAGCTTTCTTT
.,TRBV28,TRBJ2-2,TRBD2,CASSFSTSGRYTGELFF,TGTGCCAGCAGTTTCTCGACTAGCGGGAGGTACACCGGGGAGCTGTTTTTT
.,TRBV28,TRBJ2-3,.,CASSFERGSTDTQYF,TGTGCCAGCAGTTTTGAAAGAGGGAGCACAGATACGCAGTATTTT
few,TRBV2,TRBJ1-4,.,CASSELQGREKLFF,TGTGCCAGCAGTGAATTGCAGGGGCGGGAAAAACTGTTTTTT
once,TRBV27,TRBJ2-7,TRBD2,CAPTEAGIYEQYF,TGTGCCCCCACCGAAGCGGGGATTTACGAGCAGTACTTC
once,TRBV18,TRBJ2-5,TRBD2,CASSLNAGTSEETQYF,TGTGCCAGCTCGCTAAATGCCGGGACTAGCGAAGAGACCCAGTACTTC
.,TRBV2,TRBJ1-6,TRBD1,CASSGGLGGSVNSALHF,TGTGCCAGCAGTGGGGGACTAGGGGGCTCGGTGAATTCAGCCCTCCACTTT
.,TRBV7-3,TRBJ2-3,TRBD2,CASSQLAGGTDTQYF,TGTGCCAGCAGCCAACTAGCGGGGGGCACAGATACGCAGTATTTT
.,TRBV28,TRBJ1-5,.,CASSLRRGPYQPQHF,TGTGCCAGCAGTTTACGGAGGGGACCTTATCAGCCCCAGCATTTT
.,TRBV3-1/TRBV3-2,TRBJ1-2,TRBD1,CASSRGQGAGGYTF,TGTGCCAGCAGCCGTGGACAGGGAGCGGGTGGCTACACCTTC
.,TRBV6-6,TRBJ1-4,TRBD1,CASTFDRGMDEKLFF,TGTGCCAGCACCTTCGACAGGGGGATGGATGAAAAACTGTTTTTT
once,TRBV6-6,TRBJ2-3,TRBD2,CATIRLAGSTDTQYF,TGTGCCACGATTAGACTAGCGGGAAGCACAGATACGCAGTATTTT
few,TRBV7-3,TRBJ2-1,.,CASSLQGREYNEQFF,TGTGCCAGCAGCTTACAGGGGAGGGAATACAATGAGCAGTTCTTC
.,TRBV20-1,TRBJ2-1,.,CSARTAELEFF,TGCAGTGCTAGAACGGCGGAATTGGAGTTCTTC
.,TRBV15,TRBJ1-5,.,CATSRSPGRNQPQHF,TGTGCCACCAGCAGAAGCCCAGGGCGCAATCAGCCCCAGCATTTT
few,TRBV28,TRBJ1-3,.,CASSLEGLAGRSGNTIYF,TGTGCCAGCAGTCTAGAGGGTTTGGCAGGCCGGTCTGGAAACACCATATATTTT
.,TRBV15,TRBJ1-1,.,CATSRDGLGENTEAFF,TGTGCCACCAGCAGAGATGGTCTAGGGGAGAACACTGAAGCTTTCTTT
once,TRBV27,TRBJ2-1,TRBD2,CASSPGTSGRNEQFF,TGTGCCAGCAGCCCCGGGACTAGCGGGAGAAATGAGCAGTTCTTC
.,TRBV5-1,TRBJ2-1,.,CASSITFNEQFF,TGCGCCAGCAGTATCACTTTCAATGAGCAGTTCTTC
.,TRBV10-3,TRBJ2-2,TRBD2,CAISPLGLAGSPGELFF,TGTGCCATCAGCCCCTTGGGACTAGCGGGATCGCCCGGGGAGCTGTTTTTT
.,TRBV28,TRBJ1-4,TRBD1,CASSQTGTVMKRLFF,TGTGCCAGCAGCCAGACAGGGACGGTAATGAAAAGGCTGTTTTTT
once,TRBV20-1,TRBJ1-2,.,CSARVGDGYTF,TGCAGTGCTAGAGTAGGGGATGGCTACACCTTC
.,TRBV19,TRBJ1-2,TRBD1,CASSIMRQGARNYGYTF,TGTGCCAGTAGTATAATGAGACAGGGGGCGAGGAACTATGGCTACACCTTC
few,TRBV18,TRBJ1-2,TRBD1,CASSPGQGNYGYTF,TGTGCCAGCTCCCCGGGACAGGGGAACTATGGCTACACCTTC
.,TRBV18,TRBJ1-1,.,CASSPVGGTYTEAFF,TGTGCCAGCTCACCCGTTGGGGGGACTTACACTGAAGCTTTCTTT
.,TRBV7-9,TRBJ1-1,.,CASSLEDSRNTEAFF,TGTGCCAGCAGCTTAGAAGACAGTAGGAACACTGAAGCTTTCTTT
.,TRBV29-1,TRBJ1-2,.,CSVETAYGYTF,TGCAGCGTTGAGACAGCCTATGGCTACACCTTC
.,TRBV5-4,TRBJ2-1,.,CASSQGGPYNEQFF,TGTGCCAGCAGCCAGGGGGGTCCCTACAATGAGCAGTTCTTC
once,TRBV30,TRBJ1-2,TRBD1,CAWSVQGANYGYTF,TGTGCCTGGAGTGTCCAGGGGGCCAACTATGGCTACACCTTC
once,TRBV7-8,TRBJ2-3,.,CASSLEASPNTDTQYF,TGTGCCAGCAGCTTAGAGGCTAGCCCCAACACAGATACGCAGTATTTT
.,TRBV2,TRBJ1-2,.,CASRRGGAKDGYTF,TGTGCCAGCAGACGGGGGGGCGCGAAAGATGGCTACACCTTC
.,TRBV20-1,TRBJ2-7,.,CSAIHQEQYF,TGCAGTGCTATTCACCAGGAGCAGTACTTC
.,TRBV27,TRBJ2-7,.,CASSNRVSYEQYF,TGTGCCAGCAGTAACAGGGTTTCCTACGAGCAGTACTTC
.,TRBV5-5,TRBJ1-1,.,CASSLGGKITEAFF,TGTGCCAGCAGCTTGGGGGGCAAGATAACGGAAGCTTTCTTT
.,TRBV11-2,TRBJ2-1,TRBD2,CASSSLAGAAFF,TGTGCCAGCAGCTCACTAGCGGGAGCAGCGTTCTTC
.,TRBV3-1/TRBV3-2,TRBJ1-6,.,CASSQGGSYNSPLHF,TGTGCCAGCAGCCAAGGCGGCAGCTATAATTCACCCCTCCACTTT
.,TRBV15,TRBJ1-2,.,CATSIDSYGYTF,TGTGCCACCAGCATTGACAGCTATGGCTACACCTTC
.,TRBV6-5,TRBJ2-1,TRBD1,CASSDRDSSYNEQFF,TGTGCCAGCAGCGACAGGGACAGCTCCTACAATGAGCAGTTCTTC
.,TRBV12-5,TRBJ1-1,.,CASGLRASTEAFF,TGTGCTAGTGGCCTCAGGGCGAGCACTGAAGCTTTCTTT
.,TRBV5-4,TRBJ2-1,.,CASSNRQDNEQFF,TGTGCCAGCAGCAATAGACAGGACAATGAGCAGTTCTTC
.,TRBV9,TRBJ1-4,.,CASSVGGQANEKLFF,TGTGCCAGCAGCGTAGGGGGACAAGCAAATGAAAAACTGTTTTTT
few,TRBV6-6,TRBJ1-4,.,CASSWRAVEKLFF,TGTGCCAGCAGCTGGCGGGCAGTTGAAAAACTGTTTTTT
.,TRBV2,TRBJ1-2,TRBD1,CASSEQQGGLNGYTF,TGTGCCAGCAGTGAACAACAGGGGGGGCTAAATGGCTACACCTTC
.,TRBV9,TRBJ2-2,TRBD2,CASSAGTSGRALAGELFF,TGTGCCAGCAGCGCAGGGACTAGCGGGAGGGCCCTCGCCGGGGAGCTGTTTTTT
.,TRBV15,TRBJ1-1,TRBD1,CATRRGQGVGEAFF,TGTGCCACCAGGAGAGGTCAGGGGGTGGGAGAAGCTTTCTTT